Listed here is a single T cell receptor (beta chain). Its antigen remains unidentified. Primers included in the PCR were 60 Vbeta and 13 Jbeta primers. The method was immunoSEQ multiplex PCR; TCRdb's version includes in-frame clones alone and lacks a portion of them. The table includes approximately 190,000 clones, approximately 82% detected once. The CDR3 is made up of 15 amino acids. Germline CDR1 reads MDHEN; CDR2 reads SYDVKM. The V gene lost 6 bases and the J gene lost 3 bases, with 17 bases spanning the gap. This sample stems from a study of cytomegalovirus exposure and HLA in healthy donors. Whole-study findings and limits: Cytomegalovirus-associated status was assigned to more than 150 TCR beta chains.

This sequence was found in a man between 35 and 55 years old in good health and CMV-seropositive. Sequenced material: PBMCs. The chain is built from TRBV28 and TRBJ2-5; D might be TRBD2 (6 bases). CDR3 nucleotides: TGTGCCAGCAGACTAGCAGCATACCCGAAAGAGACCCAGTACTTC. This encodes CASRLAAYPKETQYF. The whole variable domain, filled in from reference TRBV28 and TRBJ2-5, reads DVKVTQSSRYLVKRTGEKVFLECVQDMDHENMFWYRQDPGLGLRLIYFSYDVKMKEKGDIPEGYSVSREKKERFSLILESASTNQTSMYLCASRLAAYPKETQYFGPGTRLLVL.